One and the same sample provided the 28 T cell receptor beta chains below, sequenced in a study of CD8+ T cells in alopecia areata. Following extraction, RNA underwent reverse transcription to cDNA, which served as the sequencing template. Data came from immunoSEQ multiplex PCR; TCRdb stores just in-frame clones and leaves some out. The table records approximately 150,000 clones, approximately 65% of them present only once. Sequencing used CD8+ T cells sorted from blood. The origin of the receptors is a human donor in good health.

Points on this clone: This same CDR3 is encoded by further DNA sequences in the sample. The chain has TRBV5-1 and TRBJ2-1, with TRBD2 matching 9 bases. The CDR3 has 14 amino acids. The germline gives CDR1 SGHRS, CDR2 YFSETQ. The trim removed 2 bases at V and 5 bases at J, leaving 2 bases unmatched. The DNA for the CDR3 is TGCGCCAGCAGCTTAGCGGGAGGTGACAATGAGCAGTTCTTC. Translated: CASSLAGGDNEQFF.

This clone showed up just once. The V call is TRBV10-2, the J call TRBJ1-5; 7 bases match TRBD1. V was pared by 11 bases and J by 3 bases, with 7 bases of the junction left unmatched. There are 13 residues in the CDR3. CDR1 WSHSY and CDR2 SAAADI come from the germline V gene. CDR3: CASSQGYNQPQHF. The CDR3 nucleotides read TGCGCCTCATCACAGGGGTACAATCAGCCCCAGCATTTT.

The rearrangement links TRBV29-1 to TRBJ2-5; weak D call: TRBD2 (6 bases). This CDR3 contains 17 residues. The germline gives CDR1 SQVTM, CDR2 ANQGSEA. Trimming removed 2 bases from V and 7 bases from J, with 26 bases in between. The CDR3 here is CSVERTIRRTGDRTQYF. The CDR3 region has the DNA TGCAGCGTTGAAAGAACAATTCGGCGGACGGGGGATCGGACCCAGTACTTC. Combining the CDR3 with reference TRBV29-1 and TRBJ2-5 gives the whole variable domain SAVISQKPSRDICQRGTSLTIQCQVDSQVTMMFWYRQQPGQSLTLIATANQGSEATYESGFVIDKFPISRPNLTFSTLTVSNMSPEDSSIYLCSVERTIRRTGDRTQYFGPGTRLLVL.

The V gene is TRBV7-9, the J gene TRBJ2-2; 9 bases agree with TRBD1. CDR3 size: 14 residues. Germline CDR1 is SEHNR and CDR2 is FQNEAQ (reference sequence). V lost 5 bases, J lost 6 bases, and 4 bases stayed unmatched. The DNA of the CDR3 is TGTGCCAGCAGCCACCGGGACAGGGCCGGGGAGCTGTTTTTT. Amino acids: CASSHRDRAGELFF.

This clone showed up many times. The chain employs TRBV2 and TRBJ1-1, with TRBD1 as a possible D gene (6 bases). The CDR3 spans 14 residues. V gave up 5 bases and J gave up 4 bases, with 14 bases separating them. Germline V CDR1 and CDR2: SNHLY, FYNNEI. The CDR3 loop reads CASSRDNGFTEAFF. The CDR3 DNA is TGTGCCAGCAGTCGGGACAATGGTTTCACTGAAGCTTTCTTT.

V usage is TRBV5-1 and J usage is TRBJ2-3; 15 bases agree with TRBD2. Germline values: CDR1 SGHRS, CDR2 YFSETQ. This CDR3 has 16 amino acids. V dropped 2 bases and J dropped 3; count of bases not matched to a gene: 1. CDR3 residues: CASSFGLAGGTDTQYF. The CDR3 bases are TGCGCCAGCAGCTTCGGACTAGCGGGAGGGACAGATACGCAGTATTTT.

This clone has a handful of counts. The genes are TRBV29-1 and TRBJ2-7; perhaps TRBD2 as D (6 bases). V gave up 0 bases and J gave up 2 bases, with 20 bases separating them. Per the germline V gene, CDR1 is SQVTM and CDR2 is ANQGSEA. The CDR3 has 17 residues. The CDR3 spells CSVEDPFDGSRAYEQYF. In DNA form, the CDR3 reads TGCAGCGTTGAAGATCCCTTCGACGGGAGTCGCGCCTACGAGCAGTACTTC.

V and J are TRBV4-1 and TRBJ2-3; 12 bases align to TRBD2. The CDR3 totals 18 residues. The trim removed 0 bases at V and 7 bases at J, leaving 11 bases unmatched. Germline lookup yields CDR1 MGHRA and CDR2 YSYEKL. The CDR3 region has the DNA TGCGCCAGCAGCCAAGATTCTAGCGGGAGGGCCGTTTATAATACGCAGTATTTT. Translation: CASSQDSSGRAVYNTQYF.

V is TRBV5-6 and J is TRBJ2-7; maybe TRBD1 (6 bases). The CDR3 sequence is 16 residues long. Germline V gene sequence: CDR1 SGHDT, CDR2 YYEEEE. V shed 4 bases and J shed 5 bases, with 22 bases lying between them. The CDR3 reads CASSGRRDIAPHEQYF. CDR3 nucleotides: TGTGCCAGCAGCGGGCGTCGGGACATCGCCCCTCACGAGCAGTACTTC.

The chain couples TRBV5-1 to TRBJ2-7, with 9 nucleotides matching TRBD1. In germline, CDR1 is SGHRS, CDR2 YFSETQ. There are 14 residues in the CDR3. Trimming at V came to 3 bases and at J to 2 bases, leaving 3 bases not matched to a gene. CDR3 sequence reads: CASSSRDRAYEQYF. CDR3 coding DNA: TGCGCCAGCAGCTCCCGGGACAGGGCCTACGAGCAGTACTTC.

This chain uses TRBV25-1 with TRBJ2-7, with TRBD2 identical over 14 bases. This CDR3 has 16 residues. The V gene end was trimmed by 6 bases and the J gene end by 4 bases; junction bases not matched to a gene: 8. Looked up from germline, CDR1 is MGHDK and CDR2 is SYGVNS. The CDR3 DNA sequence: TGTGCCAGCAGCCCCTGGACTAGCGGGAGGCCGTACGAGCAGTACTTC. Its protein product is CASSPWTSGRPYEQYF.

This sequence joins TRBV30 and TRBJ2-7, with 9 positions matching TRBD1. The V and J ends lost 5 bases and 6 bases, in that order; junction bases with no gene match: 8. The germline V gene has CDR1 GTSNPN and CDR2 SVGIG (reference sequence). This CDR3 is built from 13 residues. The CDR3 bases are TGTGCCTGGGTACCGGGACAGGGTGGCGAGCAGTACTTC. This gives the protein CAWVPGQGGEQYF.

Note on this clone: Additional DNA sequences in this sample encode the identical CDR3. The chain carries TRBV9 and TRBJ2-7; D not resolved. Germline CDR1 SGDLS, CDR2 YYNGEE. Trimming left V 4 bases short and J 3 bases short, with 5 bases between. The CDR3 loop spans 11 amino acids. CDR3 in DNA: TGTGCCAGCAGCCCCGGCTACGAGCAGTACTTC. It specifies CASSPGYEQYF.

This clone was counted only a few times. The gene calls are TRBV9 and TRBJ2-1, with 7 nucleotides matching TRBD2. After removal of 3 bases from V and 0 bases from J, the junction contained 3 bases not matched to a gene. The germline CDR1 and CDR2 sequences are SGDLS and YYNGEE. CDR3 size: 15 residues. The CDR3 region has the DNA TGTGCCAGCAGCGCCGGGAGGCTCTCCTACAATGAGCAGTTCTTC. Translation: CASSAGRLSYNEQFF.

The chain combines TRBV7-9 with TRBJ1-2; D not resolved. The CDR3 runs 13 residues. V was cut by 5 bases and J by 7 bases, with 14 bases left in between. CDR1 and CDR2 (germline): SEHNR, FQNEAQ (reference sequence). The CDR3 sequence is CASSPASWSGYTF. In nucleotides, the CDR3 is TGTGCCAGCAGCCCCGCGTCTTGGTCTGGCTACACCTTC.

This chain joins TRBV7-9 and TRBJ2-1; D ambiguous. Germline V gene data show CDR1 as SEHNR and CDR2 as FQNEAQ (reference sequence). The CDR3 totals 15 residues. Trimming took off 0 bases at V and 2 bases at J, with 8 bases between the two ends. CDR3 nucleotide sequence: TGTGCCAGCAGCTTAGCCTCGTCCGCCTACAATGAGCAGTTCTTC. It yields the protein CASSLASSAYNEQFF.

This clone was seen only a few times. The V call is TRBV19, the J call TRBJ2-1; D not certain. The CDR3 sequence is 12 residues long. Germline V gene lookup returns CDR1 LNHDA and CDR2 SQIVND (reference sequence). Trimming removed 6 bases from V and 9 bases from J, with 12 bases in between. In DNA, the CDR3 is TGTGCCAGTAGGACCTCAAACAGTGAGCAGTTCTTC. This codes for CASRTSNSEQFF. The whole variable domain, remainder taken from reference TRBV19 and TRBJ2-1, is DGGITQSPKYLFRKEGQNVTLSCEQNLNHDAMYWYRQDPGQGLRLIYYSQIVNDFQKGDIAEGYSVSREKKESFPLTVTSAQKNPTAFYLCASRTSNSEQFFGPGTRLTVL.

V usage is TRBV4-1 and J usage is TRBJ2-1, with TRBD2 matching 7 bases. The germline gives CDR1 MGHRA, CDR2 YSYEKL. The CDR3 extends over 16 amino acids. The junction had 7 bases not matched to a gene; V was cut back by 3 bases and J by 2 bases. CDR3 in amino acids: CASSQTSQGAYNEQFF. Written as DNA, the CDR3 is TGCGCCAGCAGCCAGACTAGCCAAGGGGCCTACAATGAGCAGTTCTTC.

The V and J genes are TRBV5-1 and TRBJ2-1; 7 nucleotides line up with TRBD1. CDR3 length equals 18 residues. J lost 0 bases, V lost 4 bases, and 13 bases had no gene match. Germline V gene data show CDR1 as SGHRS and CDR2 as YFSETQ. The CDR3 DNA sequence: TGCGCCAGCAGCGCTCCATACGAGACAGGGAACTCCTACAATGAGCAGTTCTTC. It specifies CASSAPYETGNSYNEQFF.

This clone was seen a few times. CDR3 nucleotide sequence: TGCAGCGTTGGGGCTAGCGGGGCTACCGGGGAGCTGTTTTTT. Translating gives CSVGASGATGELFF. The rearrangement joins TRBV29-1 to TRBJ2-2; 9 bases map to TRBD2. V gave up 4 bases and J gave up 5 bases; unmatched junction bases: 5. This CDR3 region has 14 residues. CDR1 and CDR2 (germline): SQVTM, ANQGSEA.

V and J are TRBV9 and TRBJ2-1; 10 bases are a match to TRBD2. V lost 0 bases, J lost 7 bases, and 7 bases stayed unmatched. In germline, CDR1 is SGDLS, CDR2 YYNGEE. The CDR3 sequence is 16 residues long. CDR3 DNA: TGTGCCAGCAGCGTAGCGGCTAGCGGGAGCAGGAATGAGCAGTTCTTC. Amino acid sequence: CASSVAASGSRNEQFF.

This clone was detected a few times. CDR3 DNA sequence: TGTGCCAGCCATCACCCGGGCTACGAGCAGTACTTC. It is translated as CASHHPGYEQYF. V gene TRBV28 combines with J gene TRBJ2-7; no clear D. V gave up 8 bases and J gave up 3 bases, with 11 bases separating them. This CDR3 spans 12 amino acids. The germline CDR1 and CDR2 sequences are MDHEN and SYDVKM.

This clone was picked up many times. The chain carries TRBV12-5 and TRBJ2-1; D might be TRBD1 (7 bases). The V end lost 5 bases, the J end lost 5 bases, and 16 bases lay between the germline ends. This CDR3 region has 15 residues. Per the germline V gene, CDR1 is LGHNT and CDR2 is FRNRAP. Written as DNA, the CDR3 is TGTGCTAGTGGTCGTCGACAGGGAGGTAACAATGAGCAGTTCTTC. Translated, it gives CASGRRQGGNNEQFF.

The V and J genes are TRBV9 and TRBJ1-2; no firm D call. Germline CDR1 SGDLS, CDR2 YYNGEE. V was cut by 5 bases and J by 5 bases, with 7 bases left in between. The CDR3 length is 11 residues. CDR3 DNA sequence: TGTGCCAGCAGGAGCAGTTATGGCTACACCTTC. Protein sequence: CASRSSYGYTF.

As DNA, the CDR3 is TGTGCCAGCTCACACATTGACAGCAATGAGCAGTTCTTC. Protein: CASSHIDSNEQFF. The chain links TRBV18 to TRBJ2-1, with D maybe TRBD1 (5 bases). The CDR3 loop spans 13 amino acids. CDR1 KGHSH and CDR2 LQKENI come from the germline V gene. The germline V and J ends were trimmed by 4 bases and 6 bases, with 10 bases remaining between them.

V usage is TRBV30 and J usage is TRBJ1-2; 10 positions agree with TRBD1. The length of the CDR3 is 15 residues. From germline, CDR1 is GTSNPN and CDR2 SVGIG (reference sequence). V shed 2 bases and J 5 bases; nucleotides not matched to a gene: 8. The CDR3 here is CAWSPGTGEWYGYTF. The CDR3 DNA sequence: TGTGCCTGGAGTCCCGGGACAGGGGAGTGGTATGGCTACACCTTC.

CDR3 protein: CASSQNSQDRQPQHF. CDR3 DNA: TGCGCCAGCAGCCAAAACTCACAGGATCGTCAGCCCCAGCATTTT. This rearrangement joins TRBV4-1 to TRBJ1-5; D might be TRBD1 (5 bases). The CDR3 length is 15 residues. The V gene's germline CDR1 is MGHRA and CDR2 YSYEKL. V shed 2 bases and J shed 6 bases, with 14 bases lying between them.

The chain recombines TRBV30 with TRBJ2-7; 13 positions agree with TRBD2. CDR3 length equals 15 residues. The trim removed 1 base at V and 5 bases at J, leaving 5 bases unmatched. Germline assignment: CDR1 GTSNPN and CDR2 SVGIG (reference sequence). The CDR3 protein is CAWSDGLAGVNEQYF. The CDR3 bases are TGTGCCTGGAGTGACGGACTAGCGGGAGTGAACGAGCAGTACTTC.